The 14 T cell receptor beta chains listed next were all sequenced from one sample in a study of CD8 T cells in ankylosing spondylitis. TCRdb called the 5' RACE reads again in MiXCR, with one record for every CDR3 protein. The table shows about 69,000 distinct CDR3 sequences, with approximately 5.3% occurring only once. What was sequenced was blood, either unsorted or a sorted T cell fraction (not recorded which). Receptors were obtained from a male donor with ankylosing spondylitis or in good health (not recorded which).

Ten or more counts support this clonotype. J is TRBJ2-3 and V is TRBV5-1, with a tentative D call TRBD2 (6 bases). Germline CDR1 and CDR2: SGHRS and YFSETQ. V was clipped by 7 bases and J by 4 bases, with 16 bases between them. CDR3 length equals 14 residues. CDR3 coding DNA: TGCGCCAGCGCTTTGGAGGGGCCGGCAGATACGCAGTATTTT. Translation: CASALEGPADTQYF.

V gene TRBV2 combines with J gene TRBJ2-3, with D possibly matching TRBD2 (6 bases). V shed 9 bases and J shed 0 bases, with 16 bases lying between them. The CDR3 sequence is 15 residues long. Germline V lookup: CDR1 SNHLY, CDR2 FYNNEI. Here the CDR3 DNA reads TGTGCCAGGGACCAGCGGGCGTCTAGCACAGATACGCAGTATTTT. It translates to CARDQRASSTDTQYF.

This clonotype has at least ten counts. This CDR3 reads CASNPGTAVTGELFF. In DNA, the CDR3 is TGTGCCAGCAACCCCGGGACGGCTGTGACCGGGGAGCTGTTTTTT. This chain uses TRBV6-2 or TRBV6-3 with TRBJ2-2, with D perhaps matching TRBD1 or TRBD2 (5 bases each). There are 15 residues in the CDR3. Germline V CDR1 and CDR2: MNHEY, SVGEGT. The V end was cut by 7 bases, the J end by 5 bases, with 17 bases between.

In this sample, this clonotype turned up many times. This sequence joins TRBV11-2 and TRBJ1-1; 7 nucleotides align to TRBD1. CDR1 and CDR2 (germline): SGHAT, FQNNGV. The CDR3 length is 13 residues. Losses at the gene ends were 5 bases for V and 4 bases for J; bases not matched to a gene: 4. The DNA of the CDR3 is TGTGCCAGCAGCCTCAGGGGGACCACTGAAGCTTTCTTT. This gives the protein CASSLRGTTEAFF.

In regard to this clonotype: A read error may be the cause here, since a much bigger clone is one base away. The V gene is TRBV20-1, the J gene TRBJ1-1; 8 positions match TRBD1. CDR3 length: 12 residues. From germline, CDR1 is DFQATT and CDR2 SNEGSKA (reference sequence). V shed 7 bases and J 3 bases; nucleotides not matched to a gene: 4. The CDR3 DNA is TGCAGTGTGGAACAGGGGGACACTGAAGCTTTCTTT. Its protein product is CSVEQGDTEAFF.

This clonotype was detected many times. CDR3 region: CASGFRQGVSTGELFF. CDR3 sequence (DNA): TGTGCCAGCGGGTTCCGACAGGGAGTTAGCACCGGGGAGCTGTTTTTT. This chain links TRBV7-8 with TRBJ2-2; 7 bases are a match to TRBD1. CDR1 and CDR2 from the germline V gene are SGHVS and FQNEAQ. This CDR3 contains 16 residues. After removal of 8 bases from V and 4 bases from J, the junction contained 13 bases not matched to a gene.

This clonotype was seen just once. A read error is possible here, since a much larger clone lies one base away. The chain combines TRBV7-2 with TRBJ2-1; the match to TRBD2 covers 8 bases. CDR1 is SGHTA, CDR2 FQGNSA, per germline. The CDR3 runs 16 residues. CDR3 nucleotide sequence: TGTGTCAGCAGATCTAGCGGGCCCATCTCCTACAATGAGCAGTTCTTC. Its translation: CVSRSSGPISYNEQFF.

There are many counts of this clonotype. In nucleotides, the CDR3 is TGCGCCAGCAGCTTAGGGGACTCTGGGGCCAACGTCCTGACTTTC. Its translation is CASSLGDSGANVLTF. The chain couples TRBV5-1 to TRBJ2-6; the D gene is possibly TRBD1 (5 bases). The CDR3 consists of 15 residues. V lost 2 bases to trimming and J lost 0 bases, with 6 bases between them. Germline lookup yields CDR1 SGHRS and CDR2 YFSETQ.

This clonotype was recorded many times. The chain employs TRBV7-6 and TRBJ2-1, with 7 bases identical to TRBD1. Germline-derived CDR1 and CDR2 are SGHVS and FNYEAQ. V shed 3 bases and J 7 bases; nucleotides not matched to a gene: 12. The CDR3 is 16 amino acids. The CDR3 protein is CASSFDRARKVNEQFF. The CDR3 DNA sequence: TGTGCCAGCAGCTTCGACAGGGCAAGAAAGGTGAATGAGCAGTTCTTC.

This clonotype has at least ten counts. The V and J genes are TRBV18 and TRBJ2-6; D unresolved. Germline V gene data show CDR1 as KGHSH and CDR2 as LQKENI. V lost 6 bases to trimming and J lost 3 bases, with 9 bases between them. The CDR3 is made up of 14 amino acids. As DNA, the CDR3 is TGTGCCAGCTCTTCCTCGTTTGGGGCCAACGTCCTGACTTTC. Its translation is CASSSSFGANVLTF.

In this sample, this clonotype turned up many times. The chain employs TRBV5-5 and TRBJ1-5; 11 bases are shared with TRBD1. J was trimmed by 2 bases and V by 4 bases; bases with no gene match: 8. CDR3 length: 17 amino acids. The germline V gene has CDR1 SGHKS and CDR2 YYEKEE (reference sequence). The CDR3 DNA sequence: TGTGCCAGCAGCAGGGGGACAGGGGGGTTCGGCAATCAGCCCCAGCATTTT. It translates to CASSRGTGGFGNQPQHF.

This clonotype appeared many times. The chain recombines TRBV5-4 with TRBJ2-7; perhaps TRBD1 as D (5 bases). V lost 2 bases and J 0 bases, leaving 15 bases between the germline ends. Germline V gene lookup returns CDR1 SGHNT and CDR2 YYREEE (reference sequence). The CDR3 length is 16 residues. The CDR3 loop reads CASSFITGEISYEQYF. For the CDR3, the DNA is TGTGCCAGCAGCTTTATAACAGGTGAAATCTCCTACGAGCAGTACTTC.

Ten or more counts support this clonotype. This chain links TRBV5-1 with TRBJ1-1, with TRBD1 as a possible D gene (5 bases). Looked up from germline, CDR1 is SGHRS and CDR2 is YFSETQ. Trimming stripped 3 bases from V and 1 base from J, with 7 bases between. This CDR3 has 13 residues. The CDR3 coding sequence is TGCGCCAGCAGCTCGGACACGAACACTGAAGCTTTCTTT. Translated: CASSSDTNTEAFF.

As for this clonotype: A single base separates this from a much larger clone, so it may be a read error. The V and J genes are TRBV5-1 and TRBJ1-2; D is undetermined. CDR3 length: 15 residues. Between the trimmed V and J ends, which lost 4 bases and 4 bases, there was a span of 17 bases. The germline gives CDR1 SGHRS, CDR2 YFSETQ. CDR3 nucleotides: TGCGCCAGCAGCCGCGATATCCGGGGAATCTATGGCTACACCTTC. This gives the protein CASSRDIRGIYGYTF.